A single sample gave rise to the 24 T cell receptor beta chains below, sequenced in a study of human T cells and chemical hapten exposure (dated by TCRdb to about 2021). The time point label on this specimen signifies: pre-sensitization, week 0. In the paper's terms, the treatment or condition label means: therapeutic diphenylcyclopropenone sensitization with weekly scalp DPC. Libraries were made using RACE. The sequencer listed for this sample is NextSeq 500. Using fastp trimming at Q25 and MiXCR clonotype assembly, TCRdb reanalyzed the public sequencing data and kept in-frame beta chains. Each CDR3 protein appears once, grouped with its most common genes and DNA. Here the sample has about 260,000 distinct CDR3 sequences; 8.6% occur a single time. The ten largest clonotypes hold about 2.1% of the sample. The sequencing here drew on whole blood, taken in connection with sensitization to the hapten diphenylcyclopropenone (DPC). The receptor set was obtained from a woman aged 40 to 49 with alopecia areata. Some clones in this sample may be carry-over from other donors' samples.

This clonotype was seen a few times. At one end, the junction sequence differs from germline, possibly due to a read error. This sequence joins TRBV28 and TRBJ1-4, with TRBD1 matching over 8 bases. This CDR3 is 12 amino acids long. Per the germline V gene, CDR1 is MDHEN and CDR2 is SYDVKM. The CDR3 DNA is TGTGCCAGCACCCCCCCCGCAGGGGGCGCGAATTTT. Protein product: CASTPPAGGANF. The full variable domain, completed using reference TRBV28 and TRBJ1-4, is DVKVTQSSRYLVKRTGEKVFLECVQDMDHENMFWYRQDPGLGLRLIYFSYDVKMKEKGDIPEGYSVSREKKERFSLILESASTNQTSMYLCASTPPAGGANFGSGTQLSVL.

In the case of this clonotype: Since a much larger clone is just one base distant, this may be a read error. This chain connects TRBV29-1 to TRBJ2-3, with unresolved D. The CDR3 sequence is 12 residues long. Deletions cut 3 bases from V and 2 bases from J, with 6 bases between. Germline V lookup: CDR1 SQVTM, CDR2 ANQGSEA. The CDR3 nucleotides are TGCAGCGTTGAGTTCCCCACAGATACGCAGTATTTT. It specifies CSVEFPTDTQYF.

About this clonotype itself: This may stem from a read error, because a much larger clone lies one nucleotide away. This chain uses TRBV15 with TRBJ1-1, with D tentatively TRBD1 (6 bases). This CDR3 region has 13 residues. Trimming cost V 8 bases and J 0 bases, with 10 bases left between them. Germline V gives CDR1 LNHNV, CDR2 YYDKDF (reference sequence). CDR3 nucleotide sequence: TGTGCCACCGGACAGCGCATGAACACTGAAGCTTTCTTT. Translation gives CATGQRMNTEAFF.

The chain links TRBV5-1 to TRBJ2-5; TRBD1 matches at 10 bases. This CDR3 region has 16 residues. Unmatched junction bases numbered 8, after V lost 3 bases and J lost 3 bases. Germline values: CDR1 SGHRS, CDR2 YFSETQ. CDR3 protein: CASSSVNGQGEETQYF. CDR3 nucleotides: TGCGCCAGCAGCTCCGTAAACGGACAGGGGGAAGAGACCCAGTACTTC. Variable domain in full (rest from reference TRBV5-1 and TRBJ2-5): KAGVTQTPRYLIKTRGQQVTLSCSPISGHRSVSWYQQTPGQGLQFLFEYFSETQRNKGNFPGRFSGRQFSNSRSEMNVSTLELGDSALYLCASSSVNGQGEETQYFGPGTRLLVL.

This clonotype was recorded at least ten times. The chain recombines TRBV20-1 with TRBJ1-1, with TRBD1 as a possible D gene (6 bases). V gave up 5 bases and J gave up 4 bases, with 11 bases separating them. The CDR3 spans 12 residues. In germline, CDR1 is DFQATT, CDR2 SNEGSKA (reference sequence). Written as DNA, the CDR3 is TGCAGTGCTTTAAGGGGGAGCACTGAAGCTTTCTTT. Its translation is CSALRGSTEAFF.

The sample holds many counts of this clonotype. This chain's CDR3 is CASSTRRSRKQETQYF. CDR3 DNA: TGTGCCAGCAGCACCCGGCGGAGCCGGAAGCAAGAGACCCAGTACTTC. The chain recombines TRBV11-1 with TRBJ2-5; D is unresolved. The CDR3 is 16 amino acids. CDR1 and CDR2 from the germline V gene are SGHAT and FQDESV (reference sequence). Trimming left V 5 bases short and J 2 bases short, with 18 bases between.

The rearrangement links TRBV7-9 to TRBJ2-1; TRBD2 agrees at 10 bases. The CDR3 has 15 amino acids. Germline values: CDR1 SEHNR, CDR2 FQNEAQ (reference sequence). V lost 5 bases and J lost 5; bases outside the gene matches: 6. The CDR3, as DNA: TGTGCCAGCAGCGCTAGCGGGAGCCCACACAATGAGCAGTTCTTC. This sequence encodes CASSASGSPHNEQFF. Together with reference TRBV7-9 and TRBJ2-1, the CDR3 gives the full variable domain: DTGVSQNPRHKITKRGQNVTFRCDPISEHNRLYWYRQTLGQGPEFLTYFQNEAQLEKSRLLSDRFSAERPKGSFSTLEIQRTEQGDSAMYLCASSASGSPHNEQFFGPGTRLTVL.

In its sample, this clonotype was seen a few times. The V gene is TRBV12-3 or TRBV12-4, the J gene TRBJ2-5; unclear D gene. V was shortened by 6 bases and J by 5 bases, with 13 bases between the two germline ends. The CDR3 is made up of 13 amino acids. The CDR3 coding sequence is TGTGCCAGCAGCCGCTCTTGGCGTGAGACCCAGTACTTC. Its protein product is CASSRSWRETQYF.

The chain has TRBV6-2 or TRBV6-3 and TRBJ2-7; 7 bases match TRBD2. The CDR3 consists of 13 residues. Germline CDR1 reads MNHEY; CDR2 reads SVGEGT. V shed 7 bases, J shed 2 bases, and the junction held 5 bases outside the gene matches. The CDR3 region is CASTGGPPYEQYF. CDR3 DNA: TGTGCCAGCACGGGGGGACCACCCTACGAGCAGTACTTC.

V is TRBV29-1 and J is TRBJ1-5; 8 bases line up with TRBD1. This CDR3 region has 14 residues. Germline V gives CDR1 SQVTM, CDR2 ANQGSEA. Trimming removed 4 bases from V and 2 bases from J; junction bases left unmatched: 4. The DNA for the CDR3 is TGCAGCGTTGCGGCAGGGGGCGGCAATCAGCCCCAGCATTTT. Its translation is CSVAAGGGNQPQHF.

The sample holds a few counts of this clonotype. This chain connects TRBV18 to TRBJ2-1; the D is unclear. The CDR3 totals 13 residues. The V gene's germline CDR1 is KGHSH and CDR2 LQKENI. The V end was cut by 5 bases, the J end by 7 bases, with 12 bases between. The CDR3 nucleotides are TGTGCCAGCTCATTCGTCAAACTAAATGAGCAGTTCTTC. Encoded protein: CASSFVKLNEQFF.

This clonotype has at least ten counts. The rearrangement links TRBV29-1 to TRBJ2-5; 7 bases are a match to TRBD1. With V trimmed by 5 bases and J by 11 bases, 11 bases remained unmatched. The CDR3 consists of 12 residues. Germline values: CDR1 SQVTM, CDR2 ANQGSEA. The CDR3 spells CSVKYDDRAQYF. The CDR3 DNA sequence: TGCAGCGTTAAATATGATGACAGGGCGCAGTACTTC.

This clonotype was observed at least ten times. The V gene is TRBV5-1, the J gene TRBJ2-7, with D uncertain. The V end lost 6 bases, the J end lost 6 bases, and 19 bases lay between the germline ends. The CDR3 length is 14 residues. Germline loops: CDR1 SGHRS, CDR2 YFSETQ. The CDR3 sequence is CASNPDDGVSEQYF. CDR3 nucleotides: TGCGCCAGCAACCCTGACGACGGAGTTAGCGAGCAGTACTTC.

The V call is TRBV28, the J call TRBJ2-2; D gene unclear. Trimming removed 8 bases at V and 7 bases at J, with 14 bases between. This CDR3 is 13 amino acids long. The germline V gene encodes CDR1 MDHEN and CDR2 SYDVKM. CDR3 amino acids: CASQDGWVGELFF. The CDR3 DNA is TGTGCCAGCCAGGACGGCTGGGTCGGGGAGCTGTTTTTT.

Ten or more counts support this clonotype. The chain couples TRBV7-2 to TRBJ1-5; tentative D call: TRBD1 (6 bases). The V end lost 1 base, the J end lost 3 bases, and 10 bases lay between the germline ends. Germline-derived CDR1 and CDR2 are SGHTA and FQGNSA. The CDR3 length is 15 residues. This CDR3 is CASSLEQGANQPQHF. The CDR3 DNA sequence: TGTGCCAGCAGCTTAGAACAGGGCGCCAATCAGCCCCAGCATTTT.

The table lists this clonotype with a few counts. This sequence joins TRBV12-3 or TRBV12-4 and TRBJ2-7; D is ambiguous. The CDR3 is 14 residues long. Trimming took off 8 bases at V and 2 bases at J, with 16 bases between the two ends. CDR3 sequence: CASRRWAVAYEQYF. In nucleotides, the CDR3 is TGTGCCAGCCGCCGTTGGGCGGTTGCCTACGAGCAGTACTTC.

This clonotype appeared many times. The chain has TRBV9 and TRBJ2-2; 12 nucleotides match TRBD2. CDR1 and CDR2 (germline): SGDLS, YYNGEE. The CDR3 consists of 18 residues. V lost 4 bases, J lost 1 base, and 8 bases stayed unmatched. The CDR3, as DNA: TGTGCCAGCAGCTACTCCGGGACTAGCGGGTTGAACACCGGGGAGCTGTTTTTT. It encodes CASSYSGTSGLNTGELFF. The complete variable domain, with remaining parts taken from reference TRBV9 and TRBJ2-2, reads DSGVTQTPKHLITATGQRVTLRCSPRSGDLSVYWYQQSLDQGLQFLIQYYNGEERAKGNILERFSAQQFPDLHSELNLSSLELGDSALYFCASSYSGTSGLNTGELFFGEGSRLTVL.

V and J are TRBV6-5 and TRBJ2-3; 9 bases are shared with TRBD2. After removal of 4 bases from V and 0 bases from J, the junction contained 5 bases not matched to a gene. The CDR3 is made up of 16 amino acids. The germline V gene encodes CDR1 MNHEY and CDR2 SVGAGI. The CDR3 DNA follows: TGTGCCAGCAGTTCTCGGACTAGCGCTAGCACAGATACGCAGTATTTT. Its protein is CASSSRTSASTDTQYF.

V gene TRBV25-1 combines with J gene TRBJ1-4, with TRBD1 matching over 9 bases. This CDR3 has 14 residues. CDR1 and CDR2 (germline): MGHDK, SYGVNS. J was trimmed by 7 bases and V by 4 bases; bases with no gene match: 4. As DNA, the CDR3 is TGTGCCAGCAGTGCGGGACAGGGAGGTGAAAAACTGTTTTTT. As protein: CASSAGQGGEKLFF.

This clonotype occurred a few times. The rearrangement links TRBV7-8 to TRBJ1-1; D unresolved. Trimming stripped 0 bases from V and 1 base from J, with 9 bases between. The CDR3 spans 15 residues. Looked up from germline, CDR1 is SGHVS and CDR2 is FQNEAQ. CDR3 sequence reads: CASSLASTANTEAFF. CDR3 coding DNA: TGTGCCAGCAGCTTAGCGTCCACAGCGAACACTGAAGCTTTCTTT.

The genes are TRBV29-1 and TRBJ2-3; D is possibly TRBD1 (6 bases). Per the germline V gene, CDR1 is SQVTM and CDR2 is ANQGSEA. CDR3 length: 13 amino acids. Deletions cut 6 bases from V and 2 bases from J, with 12 bases between. CDR3: CSVARDNTDTQYF. The CDR3 nucleotides read TGCAGCGTCGCCCGGGACAACACAGATACGCAGTATTTT.

This chain uses TRBV6-5 with TRBJ1-3, with TRBD1 matching over 7 bases. The CDR3 has 14 residues. J lost 5 bases, V lost 5 bases, and 6 bases had no gene match. The germline V gene has CDR1 MNHEY and CDR2 SVGAGI. CDR3 bases: TGTGCCAGCAGTCAGCGGACAGGAAGAAACACCATATATTTT. Residues: CASSQRTGRNTIYF.

The gene calls are TRBV2 and TRBJ1-1; possibly TRBD1 for D (5 bases). This CDR3 is built from 11 residues. Germline CDR1 reads SNHLY; CDR2 reads FYNNEI. Trimming took 3 bases from V and 10 from J, leaving 9 bases between them. The CDR3 sequence is CASSDRDGAFF. CDR3 nucleotides: TGTGCCAGCAGTGACAGGGATGGAGCTTTCTTT.

This clonotype was observed a few times. The gene calls are TRBV20-1 and TRBJ1-5; 7 bases fit TRBD1. The CDR3 is made up of 14 amino acids. Per the germline V gene, CDR1 is DFQATT and CDR2 is SNEGSKA (reference sequence). The V segment lost 3 bases and the J segment 2 bases; nucleotides outside the gene matches: 4. The CDR3 DNA is TGCAGTGCTAGGACAGGGCTCCGCAATCAGCCCCAGCATTTT. As protein: CSARTGLRNQPQHF.